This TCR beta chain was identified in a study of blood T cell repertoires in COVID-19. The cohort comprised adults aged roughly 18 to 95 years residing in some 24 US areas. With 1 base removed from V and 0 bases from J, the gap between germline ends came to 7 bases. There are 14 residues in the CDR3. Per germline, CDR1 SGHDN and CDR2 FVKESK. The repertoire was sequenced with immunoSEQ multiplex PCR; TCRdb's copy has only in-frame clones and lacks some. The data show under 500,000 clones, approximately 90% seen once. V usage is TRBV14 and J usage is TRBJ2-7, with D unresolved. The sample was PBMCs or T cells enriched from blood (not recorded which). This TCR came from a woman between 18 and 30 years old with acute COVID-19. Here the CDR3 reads CASSQAVSSYEQYF. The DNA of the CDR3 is TGTGCCAGCAGCCAAGCGGTAAGCTCCTACGAGCAGTACTTC.